The 3 T cell receptor beta chains reported below all come from one sample, sequenced in a study of blood T cell repertoires in COVID-19. Some clones are missing from TCRdb's copy, which holds only in-frame ones; the method was immunoSEQ multiplex PCR. The data hold just over 300,000 clones, with 80% to 90% observed a single time. Sequenced material: PBMCs or T cells enriched from blood (not recorded which). These receptors originate from a man aged 25-45 years who had recovered from COVID-19.

There are a few counts of this clone. V and J are TRBV24-1 and TRBJ2-3, with TRBD1 matching over 10 bases. The J segment lost 4 bases and the V segment lost 6 bases, leaving 6 bases of the junction unmatched. The CDR3 contains 15 residues. Germline V gene lookup returns CDR1 KGHDR and CDR2 SFDVKD. The CDR3 DNA reads TGTGCCACCAGTCCGGGACAGGGGAGGGCAGATACGCAGTATTTT. The encoded protein is CATSPGQGRADTQYF.

The CDR3, as DNA: TGTGCCATCAGTGACCCCCAATTGGGGACGGGAGACACCATATATTTT. Translating it yields CAISDPQLGTGDTIYF. The rearrangement uses TRBV10-3 and TRBJ1-3; possible D gene TRBD1, 5 bases. Germline CDR1 reads ENHRY; CDR2 reads SYGVKD. The CDR3 sequence is 16 residues long. Between the trimmed V and J ends, which lost 3 bases and 8 bases, there was a span of 20 bases.

V usage is TRBV5-4 and J usage is TRBJ1-2; 9 bases agree with TRBD1. With V trimmed by 3 bases and J by 5 bases, 14 bases remained unmatched. Germline CDR1 reads SGHNT; CDR2 reads YYREEE (reference sequence). The CDR3 contains 17 residues. As DNA, the CDR3 is TGTGCCAGCAGCTCCGGAAGACAGGGGGGCGCCGGTTATGGCTACACCTTC. Amino acids: CASSSGRQGGAGYGYTF.